The present TCR beta chain was sequenced within a study of T-cell reconstitution after alpha-beta-depleted transplantation in children. Preparation of the TCRbeta library was carried out with unique molecular identifiers. TCRdb re-derived calls from the PCR reads in MiXCR, one entry per CDR3 protein. The repertoire has about 500,000 distinct CDR3 sequences, approximately 30% of them found once; the top ten carry 2% to 2.5%. CDR3 length: 13 amino acids. Trimming cost V 0 bases and J 6 bases, with 9 bases left between them. CDR1 LGHNA and CDR2 YSLEER come from the germline V gene. The rearrangement uses TRBV4-3 and TRBJ2-7; D call uncertain. This material consisted of PBMCs from the stem cell graft donor, taken from the stem cell graft. The clonotype originates from a human donor who donated a stem cell graft to a child with aplastic anemia. The CDR3 sequence: CASSQDGISEQYF. The CDR3 region has the DNA TGCGCCAGCAGCCAAGATGGGATTAGCGAGCAGTACTTC.